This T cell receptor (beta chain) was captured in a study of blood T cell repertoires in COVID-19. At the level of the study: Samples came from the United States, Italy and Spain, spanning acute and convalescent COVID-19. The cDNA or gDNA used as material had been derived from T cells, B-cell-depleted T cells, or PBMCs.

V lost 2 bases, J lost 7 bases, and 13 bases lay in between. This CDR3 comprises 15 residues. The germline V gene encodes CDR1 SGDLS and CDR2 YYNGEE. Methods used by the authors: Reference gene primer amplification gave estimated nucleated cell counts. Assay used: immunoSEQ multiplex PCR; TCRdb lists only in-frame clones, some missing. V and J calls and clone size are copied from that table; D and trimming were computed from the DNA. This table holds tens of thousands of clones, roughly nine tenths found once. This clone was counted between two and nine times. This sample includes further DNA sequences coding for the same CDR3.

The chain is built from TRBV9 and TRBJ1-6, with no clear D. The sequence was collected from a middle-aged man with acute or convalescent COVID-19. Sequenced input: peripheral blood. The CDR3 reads CASSVASVENSPLHF. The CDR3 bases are TGTGCCAGCAGCGTCGCATCCGTAGAGAATTCACCCCTCCACTTT.